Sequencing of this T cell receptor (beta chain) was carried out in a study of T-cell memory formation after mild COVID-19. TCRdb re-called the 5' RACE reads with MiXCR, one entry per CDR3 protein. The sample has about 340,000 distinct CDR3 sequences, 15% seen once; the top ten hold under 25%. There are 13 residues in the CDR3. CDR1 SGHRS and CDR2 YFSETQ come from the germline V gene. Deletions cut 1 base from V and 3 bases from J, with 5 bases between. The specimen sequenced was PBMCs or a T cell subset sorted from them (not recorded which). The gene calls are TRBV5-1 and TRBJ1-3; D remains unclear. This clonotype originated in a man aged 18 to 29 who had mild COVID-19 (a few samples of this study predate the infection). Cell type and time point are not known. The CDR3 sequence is CASSLSVGNTIYF. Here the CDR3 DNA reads TGCGCCAGCAGCTTGAGTGTTGGAAACACCATATATTTT.